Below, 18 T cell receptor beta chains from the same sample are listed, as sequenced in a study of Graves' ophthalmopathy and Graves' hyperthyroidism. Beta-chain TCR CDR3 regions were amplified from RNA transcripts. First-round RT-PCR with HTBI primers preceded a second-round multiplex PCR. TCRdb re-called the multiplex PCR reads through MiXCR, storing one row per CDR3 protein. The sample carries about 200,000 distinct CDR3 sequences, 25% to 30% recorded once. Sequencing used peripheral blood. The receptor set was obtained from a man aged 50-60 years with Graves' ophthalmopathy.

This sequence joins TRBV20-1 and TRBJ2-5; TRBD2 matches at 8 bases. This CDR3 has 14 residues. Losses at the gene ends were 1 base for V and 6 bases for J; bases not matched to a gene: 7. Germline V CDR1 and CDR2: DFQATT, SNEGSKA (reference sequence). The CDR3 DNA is TGCAGTGCTAGAGCCTTTCCGGGGGGGCAGACCCAGTACTTC. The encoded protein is CSARAFPGGQTQYF.

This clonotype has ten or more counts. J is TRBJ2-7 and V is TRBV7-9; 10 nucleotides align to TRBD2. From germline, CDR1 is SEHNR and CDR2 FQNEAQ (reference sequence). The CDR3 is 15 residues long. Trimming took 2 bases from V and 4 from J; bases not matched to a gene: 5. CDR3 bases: TGTGCCAGCAGCTTACCTAGCGGGAGAGGTTACGAGCAGTACTTC. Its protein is CASSLPSGRGYEQYF.

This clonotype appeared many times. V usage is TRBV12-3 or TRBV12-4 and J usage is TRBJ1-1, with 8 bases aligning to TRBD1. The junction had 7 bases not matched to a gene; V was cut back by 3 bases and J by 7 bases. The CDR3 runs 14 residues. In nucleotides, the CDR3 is TGTGCCAGCAGTTTGCTCAGGGGGCCGAATGAAGCTTTCTTT. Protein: CASSLLRGPNEAFF.

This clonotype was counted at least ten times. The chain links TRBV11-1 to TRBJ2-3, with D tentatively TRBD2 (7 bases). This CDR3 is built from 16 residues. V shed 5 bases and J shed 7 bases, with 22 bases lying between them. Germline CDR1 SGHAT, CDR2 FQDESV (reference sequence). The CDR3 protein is CASSLMGGREKNTQYF. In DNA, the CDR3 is TGTGCCAGCAGCCTTATGGGGGGGCGGGAGAAGAATACGCAGTATTTT.

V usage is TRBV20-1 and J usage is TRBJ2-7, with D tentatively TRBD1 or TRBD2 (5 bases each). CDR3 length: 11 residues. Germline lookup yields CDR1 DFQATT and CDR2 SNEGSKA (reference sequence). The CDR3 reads CSPFSGSEQYF. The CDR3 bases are TGCAGCCCCTTCTCAGGGAGCGAGCAGTACTTC.

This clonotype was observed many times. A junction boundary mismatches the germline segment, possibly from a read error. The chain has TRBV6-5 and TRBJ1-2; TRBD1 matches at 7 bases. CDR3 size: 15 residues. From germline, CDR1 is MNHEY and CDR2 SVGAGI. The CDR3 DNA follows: TGTGCCAGCACCTCCGTCCCCGGGACAGACTATAGCTACACCTTC. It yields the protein CASTSVPGTDYSYTF.

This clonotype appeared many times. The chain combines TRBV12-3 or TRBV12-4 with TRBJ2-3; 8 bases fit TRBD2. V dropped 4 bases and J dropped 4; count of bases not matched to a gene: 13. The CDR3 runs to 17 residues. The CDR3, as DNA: TGTGCCAGCAGTTCTGGAGGACTAGCAGAATGCTCAGATACGCAGTATTTT. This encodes CASSSGGLAECSDTQYF.

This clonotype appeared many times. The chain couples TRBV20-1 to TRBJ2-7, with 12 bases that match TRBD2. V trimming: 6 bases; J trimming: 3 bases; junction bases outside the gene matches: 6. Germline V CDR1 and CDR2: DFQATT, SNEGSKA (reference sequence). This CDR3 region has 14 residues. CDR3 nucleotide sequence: TGCAGTGCGAGGGGACTAGCGGGCTACTACGAGCAGTACTTC. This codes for CSARGLAGYYEQYF.

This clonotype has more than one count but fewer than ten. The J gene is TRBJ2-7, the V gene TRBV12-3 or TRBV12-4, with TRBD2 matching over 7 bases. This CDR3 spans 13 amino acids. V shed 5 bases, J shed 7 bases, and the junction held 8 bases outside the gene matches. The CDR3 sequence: CASSPQRGEEQYF. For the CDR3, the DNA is TGTGCCAGCAGTCCTCAACGGGGGGAGGAGCAGTACTTC.

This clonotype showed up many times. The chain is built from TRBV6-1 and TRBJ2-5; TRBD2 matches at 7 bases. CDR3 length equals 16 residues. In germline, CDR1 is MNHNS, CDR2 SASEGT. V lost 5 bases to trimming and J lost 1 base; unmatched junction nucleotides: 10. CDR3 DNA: TGTGCCAGCAGTCTCCGGGGGGACTCCTCCCAAGAGACCCAGTACTTC. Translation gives CASSLRGDSSQETQYF.

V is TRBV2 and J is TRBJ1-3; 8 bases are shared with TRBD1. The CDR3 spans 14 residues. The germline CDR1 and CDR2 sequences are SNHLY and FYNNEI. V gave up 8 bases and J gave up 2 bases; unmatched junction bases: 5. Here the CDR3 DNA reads TGTGCCAGCCAGGGACAGGAAGCTGGAAACACCATATATTTT. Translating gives CASQGQEAGNTIYF.

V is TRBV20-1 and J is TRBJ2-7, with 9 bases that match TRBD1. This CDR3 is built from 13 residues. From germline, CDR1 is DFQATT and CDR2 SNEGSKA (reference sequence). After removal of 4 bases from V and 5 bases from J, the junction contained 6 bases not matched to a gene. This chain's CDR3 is CSATRDRAHEQYF. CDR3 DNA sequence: TGCAGTGCTACCCGGGACAGGGCCCACGAGCAGTACTTC.

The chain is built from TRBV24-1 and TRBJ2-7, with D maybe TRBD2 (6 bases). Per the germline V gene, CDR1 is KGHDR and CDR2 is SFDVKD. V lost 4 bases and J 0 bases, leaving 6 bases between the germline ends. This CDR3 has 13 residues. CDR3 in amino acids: CATSDGSSYEQYF. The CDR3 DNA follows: TGTGCCACCAGTGACGGGAGCTCCTACGAGCAGTACTTC.

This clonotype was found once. As DNA, the CDR3 is TGTGCCAGCAGTTTAGACAGGGGGCCTGGCACTGAAGCTTTCTTT. Amino acids: CASSLDRGPGTEAFF. This chain connects TRBV27 to TRBJ1-1, with 10 bases lining up with TRBD1. This CDR3 spans 15 amino acids. V dropped 2 bases and J dropped 4; count of bases not matched to a gene: 4. CDR1 MNHEY and CDR2 SMNVEV come from the germline V gene (reference sequence).

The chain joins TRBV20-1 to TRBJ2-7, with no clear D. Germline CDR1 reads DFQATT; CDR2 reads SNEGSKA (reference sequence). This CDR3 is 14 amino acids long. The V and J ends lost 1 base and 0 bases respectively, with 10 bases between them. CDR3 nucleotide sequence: TGCAGTGCTAGAGGACGCGAAGACTCCTACGAGCAGTACTTC. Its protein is CSARGREDSYEQYF.

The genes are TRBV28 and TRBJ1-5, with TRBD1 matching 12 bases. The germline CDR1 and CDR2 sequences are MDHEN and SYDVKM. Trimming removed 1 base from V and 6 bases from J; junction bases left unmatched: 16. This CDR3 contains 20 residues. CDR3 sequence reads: CASSLFYRWGQGAMIQPQHF. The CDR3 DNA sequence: TGTGCCAGCAGTTTATTTTACAGGTGGGGACAGGGGGCTATGATTCAGCCCCAGCATTTT. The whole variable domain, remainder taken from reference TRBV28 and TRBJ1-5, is DVKVTQSSRYLVKRTGEKVFLECVQDMDHENMFWYRQDPGLGLRLIYFSYDVKMKEKGDIPEGYSVSREKKERFSLILESASTNQTSMYLCASSLFYRWGQGAMIQPQHFGDGTRLSIL.

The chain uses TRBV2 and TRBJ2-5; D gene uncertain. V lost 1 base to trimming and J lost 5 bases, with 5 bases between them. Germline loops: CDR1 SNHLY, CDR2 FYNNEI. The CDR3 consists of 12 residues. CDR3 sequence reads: CASSEVEETQYF. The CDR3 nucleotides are TGTGCCAGCAGTGAAGTTGAGGAGACCCAGTACTTC. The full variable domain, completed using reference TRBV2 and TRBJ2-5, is EPEVTQTPSHQVTQMGQEVILRCVPISNHLYFYWYRQILGQKVEFLVSFYNNEISEKSEIFDDQFSVERPDGSNFTLKIRSTKLEDSAMYFCASSEVEETQYFGPGTRLLVL.

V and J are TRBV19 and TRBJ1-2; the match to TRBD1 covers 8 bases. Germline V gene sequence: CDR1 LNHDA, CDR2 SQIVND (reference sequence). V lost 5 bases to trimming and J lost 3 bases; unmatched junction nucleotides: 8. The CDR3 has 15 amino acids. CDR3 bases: TGTGCCAGTAGTCCCTGGACAGGGACGGACTATGGCTACACCTTC. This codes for CASSPWTGTDYGYTF.